The clone carrying this TCR beta chain was found a few times. The antigen is unknown. This record comes from a study of blood T cells in healthy people across ages. Study-level results: Measured against age, TCR beta diversity per million T cells decreased in a roughly linear manner. The donors' CMV status was not determined, possibly confounding changes in expanded clonotypes.

Looked up from germline, CDR1 is MGHRA and CDR2 is YSYEKL. There are 16 residues in the CDR3. Then a second PCR, running about 7 to 11 cycles, was carried out with a sample-barcoded 5' primer and a J-beta primer mix. TCRdb reanalysed the 5' RACE reads using MiXCR and keeps one entry per CDR3 protein. The sample lists about 780,000 distinct CDR3 sequences, roughly 26% seen once, with about 3% in the top ten. These same records also appear under a second study, on T cells of mothers and their children. That paper states: Sequencing got over 9.5 million TCR beta CDR3 reads from each mother and some 3 million from each child.

V gene TRBV4-1 combines with J gene TRBJ2-1, with 8 bases identical to TRBD1. The tail of the sequence fits TRBJ2-5 better, so the J call may be wrong. The sample comprised blood. The sequence was obtained from a boy between 10 and 17 years old in good health. DNA for the CDR3: TGCGCCAGCAGCCAACCCGGGACAGGCCGGGGCGGGACCCAGTACTTC. Protein product: CASSQPGTGRGGTQYF.